The 17 T cell receptor beta chains below come from one sample, sequenced in a study of blood T cell repertoires in COVID-19. Libraries were prepared by immunoSEQ multiplex PCR; TCRdb keeps only in-frame clonotypes and omits some of them. In the table there are some 55,000 clones, about three quarters of which are singletons. The sample comprised peripheral blood. Receptor source: an older man with active or convalescent COVID-19.

J is TRBJ2-7 and V is TRBV30, with D possibly matching TRBD1 (7 bases). The CDR3 has 13 amino acids. The germline gives CDR1 GTSNPN, CDR2 SVGIG (reference sequence). Trimming removed 0 bases at V and 7 bases at J, with 13 bases between. CDR3 sequence reads: CAWSVQGRTEQYF. CDR3 in DNA: TGTGCCTGGAGTGTACAGGGGAGGACTGAGCAGTACTTC.

This clone was detected once. This rearrangement joins TRBV7-2 to TRBJ2-7, with 7 bases identical to TRBD1. The germline gives CDR1 SGHTA, CDR2 FQGNSA. The CDR3 is 13 amino acids. V was pared by 5 bases and J by 5 bases, with 6 bases of the junction left unmatched. CDR3 sequence reads: CASSLWTGHEQYF. For the CDR3, the DNA is TGTGCCAGCAGCCTTTGGACAGGCCACGAGCAGTACTTC.

V gene TRBV6-6 combines with J gene TRBJ1-1, with 10 bases lining up with TRBD1. Germline V gene data show CDR1 as MNHNY and CDR2 as SVGAGI (reference sequence). The CDR3 runs 15 residues. Losses at the gene ends were 8 bases for V and 1 base for J; bases not matched to a gene: 7. The CDR3: CASELRDRGNTEAFF. CDR3 in DNA: TGTGCCAGCGAGTTACGGGACAGGGGGAACACTGAAGCTTTCTTT.

V is TRBV7-9 and J is TRBJ1-1; no reliable D call. This CDR3 is 13 amino acids long. V gave up 11 bases and J gave up 0 bases, with 13 bases separating them. CDR1 is SEHNR, CDR2 FQNEAQ, per germline (reference sequence). The CDR3 region is CASVRLMNTEAFF. Written as DNA, the CDR3 is TGTGCCTCTGTTCGACTCATGAACACTGAAGCTTTCTTT.

The chain joins TRBV5-4 to TRBJ2-7, with 11 bases matching TRBD1. Germline V gene lookup returns CDR1 SGHNT and CDR2 YYREEE (reference sequence). Trimming took 0 bases from V and 7 from J; bases not matched to a gene: 6. The CDR3 is made up of 15 amino acids. Here the CDR3 reads CASSLGDRGYLEQYF. DNA for the CDR3: TGTGCCAGCAGCTTGGGGGACAGGGGGTATTTGGAGCAGTACTTC.

The V and J genes are TRBV6-5 and TRBJ1-1; D gene uncertain. The CDR3 spans 13 residues. Germline V gene lookup returns CDR1 MNHEY and CDR2 SVGAGI. The V gene lost 8 bases and the J gene lost 3 bases, with 13 bases spanning the gap. The CDR3 bases are TGTGCCAGCGCCTCTGAGGTAGACACTGAAGCTTTCTTT. It yields the protein CASASEVDTEAFF.

The V and J genes are TRBV28 and TRBJ1-1; TRBD1 matches at 9 bases. V trimming: 7 bases; J trimming: 7 bases; junction bases outside the gene matches: 19. This CDR3 comprises 17 residues. From germline, CDR1 is MDHEN and CDR2 SYDVKM. CDR3 loop: CASNQPRTGARIIEAFF. CDR3 DNA: TGTGCCAGCAACCAACCCCGGACAGGGGCAAGAATAATTGAAGCTTTCTTT.

This chain uses TRBV6-5 with TRBJ1-5; D perhaps matches TRBD1 (6 bases). Germline V gene sequence: CDR1 MNHEY, CDR2 SVGAGI. V lost 7 bases and J lost 5, with 15 bases in between. The CDR3 contains 14 residues. The CDR3 here is CASTLRGNDQPQHF. The CDR3 DNA reads TGTGCCAGCACCCTAAGGGGGAACGATCAGCCCCAGCATTTT.

The DNA of the CDR3 is TGTGCCATCGCCACCGGGGGGCCAAGGTATGAGCAGTTCTTC. Protein product: CAIATGGPRYEQFF. The gene calls are TRBV27 and TRBJ2-1; maybe TRBD2 (7 bases). V dropped 10 bases and J dropped 8 bases, with 21 bases sitting between them. The CDR3 is made up of 14 amino acids. The germline CDR1 and CDR2 sequences are MNHEY and SMNVEV (reference sequence).

The J gene is TRBJ2-7, the V gene TRBV9, with 9 nucleotides matching TRBD2. The CDR3 totals 15 residues. CDR1 and CDR2 from the germline V gene are SGDLS and YYNGEE. J was trimmed by 4 bases and V by 0 bases; bases with no gene match: 5. The CDR3 DNA follows: TGTGCCAGCAGCGTAGAAATAGCGGGGGCATACGAGCAGTACTTC. Protein: CASSVEIAGAYEQYF.

The chain links TRBV7-8 to TRBJ1-6; 9 bases match TRBD1. Trimming at V came to 5 bases and at J to 3 bases, leaving 2 bases not matched to a gene. The CDR3 has 15 residues. In germline, CDR1 is SGHVS, CDR2 FQNEAQ. As DNA, the CDR3 is TGTGCCAGCAGCCTGGACAGGGGCTATAATTCACCCCTCCACTTT. Residues: CASSLDRGYNSPLHF.

This clone was picked up one time. The J gene is TRBJ2-7, the V gene TRBV29-1; 7 nucleotides line up with TRBD1. V was clipped by 4 bases and J by 4 bases; unmatched bases: 7. Germline CDR1 SQVTM, CDR2 ANQGSEA. The CDR3 is 13 residues long. DNA of the CDR3: TGCAGCGTTGCTCTAGGGGGCGCGTACGAGCAGTACTTC. This translates into CSVALGGAYEQYF.

V and J are TRBV29-1 and TRBJ2-2; D is ambiguous. The CDR3 has 12 residues. The germline V gene encodes CDR1 SQVTM and CDR2 ANQGSEA. The germline V and J ends were trimmed by 2 bases and 5 bases, with 6 bases remaining between them. The CDR3 DNA follows: TGCAGCGTTGAAACCGGGACCGGGGAGCTGTTTTTT. Translating it yields CSVETGTGELFF.

This sequence joins TRBV6-2 or TRBV6-3 and TRBJ2-7; D might be TRBD2 (6 bases). There are 14 residues in the CDR3. The V gene's germline CDR1 is MNHEY and CDR2 SVGEGT. Trimming shortened V by 4 bases and J by 4 bases, and 14 bases separated the two germline ends. CDR3 in amino acids: CASSSLSGSYEQYF. In nucleotides, the CDR3 is TGTGCCAGCAGTTCATTGAGCGGGTCTTACGAGCAGTACTTC.

This clone appeared once. The gene calls are TRBV6-1 and TRBJ1-3; D might be TRBD1 (5 bases). This CDR3 region has 15 residues. Germline CDR1 and CDR2: MNHNS and SASEGT. V was pared by 0 bases and J by 7 bases, with 13 bases between. The CDR3 sequence is CASSEASPRGNTIYF. The CDR3 nucleotides are TGTGCCAGCAGTGAAGCTTCCCCGCGGGGGAACACCATATATTTT.

This rearrangement joins TRBV28 to TRBJ1-2; D might be TRBD1 (5 bases). Germline V gene data show CDR1 as MDHEN and CDR2 as SYDVKM. The CDR3 consists of 13 residues. Trimming took 6 bases from V and 8 from J, leaving 16 bases between them. CDR3 loop: CASRRPGPLGYTF. The CDR3 DNA reads TGTGCCAGCAGGAGACCAGGGCCGTTAGGCTACACCTTC.

This chain uses TRBV27 with TRBJ1-4; 8 bases fit TRBD1. This CDR3 region has 14 residues. J was trimmed by 7 bases and V by 3 bases; bases with no gene match: 4. Germline assignment: CDR1 MNHEY and CDR2 SMNVEV (reference sequence). Here the CDR3 reads CASSFRGLGEKLFF. CDR3 nucleotides: TGTGCCAGCAGTTTCAGGGGGCTGGGTGAAAAACTGTTTTTT.